The present entry profiles one TCR beta chain with its context. The source of the sample is a study of regulatory T cells in long-lasting Graves disease. To make TCR beta libraries, researchers used iRepertoire HTBI primers and Arm-PCR of CDR3 regions. TCRdb redid the calling of the multiplex PCR reads with MiXCR, one entry per CDR3 protein. The table lists over 200,000 distinct CDR3 sequences, about 17% of them singletons. The sample's time point: newly diagnosed GD, antithyroid drugs for less than 3 months. There was RNA extracted from PBMCs, and the TCR library was made from it. The sequenced sample was peripheral blood mononuclear cells (PBMCs), obtained at new diagnosis, from a patient treated with antithyroid drugs. The TCR originated in a female donor with Graves disease.

As DNA, the CDR3 is TGTGCCAGCAGCCAAGCTGGTGAGGGTGGGACAGATACGCAGTATTTT. Amino acid sequence: CASSQAGEGGTDTQYF. V is TRBV3-1 and J is TRBJ2-3; maybe TRBD2 (5 bases). The CDR3 length is 16 residues. The V gene's germline CDR1 is LGHDT and CDR2 YNNKEL (reference sequence). Deletions cut 1 base from V and 3 bases from J, with 14 bases between.